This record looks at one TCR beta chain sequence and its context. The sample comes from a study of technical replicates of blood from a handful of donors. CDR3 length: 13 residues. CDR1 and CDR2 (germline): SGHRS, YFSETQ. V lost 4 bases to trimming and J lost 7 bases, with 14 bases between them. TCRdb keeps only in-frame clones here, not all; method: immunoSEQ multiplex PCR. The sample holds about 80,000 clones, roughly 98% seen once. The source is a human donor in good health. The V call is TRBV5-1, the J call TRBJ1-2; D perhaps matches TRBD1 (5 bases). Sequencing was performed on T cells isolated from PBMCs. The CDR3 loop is CASSPTGGTGYTF. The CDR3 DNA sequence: TGCGCCAGCAGCCCGACCGGGGGAACTGGCTACACCTTC.